This T cell receptor beta chain was captured in a study of cytomegalovirus exposure and HLA in healthy donors. The repertoire was sequenced with immunoSEQ multiplex PCR; TCRdb's copy has only in-frame clones and lacks some. The table records about 160,000 clones, approximately 87% of them present only once. The CDR3 sequence is 19 residues long. The V segment lost 5 bases and the J segment 3 bases; nucleotides outside the gene matches: 22. Germline loops: CDR1 SQVTM, CDR2 ANQGSEA. Sequencing was performed on PBMCs. This rearrangement joins TRBV29-1 to TRBJ2-7; 10 bases fit TRBD2. The TCR was taken from a woman in her twenties or thirties in good health and CMV-seronegative. CDR3 sequence reads: CSVRLLVGLAGESHYEQYF. The CDR3 DNA follows: TGCAGCGTTCGGTTACTTGTAGGGCTAGCGGGAGAATCACACTACGAGCAGTACTTC.